Given below is one T cell receptor (beta chain) in context. Its antigen is currently unknown. The length of the CDR3 is 16 residues. Germline V gene sequence: CDR1 SGHAT, CDR2 FQNNGV. The ends lost 6 bases at V and 5 bases at J; junction bases unmatched: 13. This specimen belongs to a study of T cell responses to AZD1222 COVID-19 vaccine. The data were produced by immunoSEQ multiplex PCR, yet TCRdb's version contains in-frame clones alone and is incomplete. In the table there are roughly 60,000 clones, about 90% of which are singletons. General study points: Donors were mostly white British, more females; clonal diversity possibly underestimated. Spike-specific TCR breadth and depth went up after people got two AZD1222 doses.

Source: peripheral blood, taken on day 0 of AZD1222 vaccination. The sequence was collected from an adult in good health. The chain combines TRBV11-2 with TRBJ2-1; 7 bases are a match to TRBD2. The CDR3 sequence is CASRASTGTTNNEQFF. The CDR3 bases are TGTGCCAGCAGAGCATCAACCGGGACTACCAACAATGAGCAGTTCTTC.